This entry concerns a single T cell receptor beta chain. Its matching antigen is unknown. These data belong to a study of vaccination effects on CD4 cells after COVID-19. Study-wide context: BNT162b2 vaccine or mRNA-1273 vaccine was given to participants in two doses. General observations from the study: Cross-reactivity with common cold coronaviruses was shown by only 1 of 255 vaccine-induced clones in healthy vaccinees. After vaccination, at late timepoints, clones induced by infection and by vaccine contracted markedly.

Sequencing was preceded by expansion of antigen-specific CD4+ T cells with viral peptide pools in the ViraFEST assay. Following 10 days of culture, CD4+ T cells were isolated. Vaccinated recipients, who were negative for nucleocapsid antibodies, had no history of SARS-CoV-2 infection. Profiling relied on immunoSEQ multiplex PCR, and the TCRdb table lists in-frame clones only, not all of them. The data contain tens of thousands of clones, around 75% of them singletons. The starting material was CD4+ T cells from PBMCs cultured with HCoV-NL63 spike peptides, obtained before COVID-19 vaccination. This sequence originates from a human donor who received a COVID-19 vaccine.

CDR3 protein: CASSSPGTGANVLTF. The CDR3 DNA reads TGTGCCAGCAGCTCACCGGGGACTGGGGCCAACGTCCTGACTTTC. V gene TRBV7-9 combines with J gene TRBJ2-6; D may be TRBD2 (5 bases). V was pared by 4 bases and J by 2 bases, with 9 bases between. The CDR3 has 15 residues. The germline CDR1 and CDR2 sequences are SEHNR and FQNEAQ (reference sequence).